This T cell receptor (beta chain) was identified during a study of T cell repertoires in cytomegalovirus infection. Across the study: HLA-B-restricted CMV epitopes that are well studied were used alongside recently identified HLA-C-restricted ones. Based on public TCR beta signatures, there were indications of CMV infection and of a matching HLA type. Overall study findings and caveats: HLA-C-restricted CMV-specific TCR beta clonotypes were dominant in the ex vivo response.

TCRdb independently ran MiXCR on the reads; one entry per CDR3 protein. In the table there are approximately 910,000 distinct CDR3 sequences, approximately 32% of which are singletons. This clonotype was counted between two and nine times. Its target is unknown. The specimen comprised cultured CD8+ T cells from PBMCs, sampled from culture after CMV antigen stimulation. This TCR came from a human donor in good health (CMV status not recorded). Some clones in this sample may be carry-over from other donors' samples.

CDR3: CASSQEATGEAFF. The CDR3 DNA sequence: TGTGCCAGCAGCCAAGAAGCCACAGGGGAAGCTTTCTTT. The V call is TRBV14, the J call TRBJ1-1, with TRBD1 as a possible D gene (6 bases). V was cut by 0 bases and J by 8 bases, with 10 bases left in between. Germline values: CDR1 SGHDN, CDR2 FVKESK. CDR3 length equals 13 residues.